This is a list of T cell receptor beta chains from one sample in a study of blood T cells in healthy people across ages. TCRdb reprocessed the 5' RACE reads via MiXCR and lists one record per CDR3 protein. This table holds approximately 820,000 distinct CDR3 sequences, 40% to 50% found once. Sample: blood. These receptors all come from a man in his 60s in good health. CDR3s include the opening cysteine and the closing phenylalanine or tryptophan. D genes are given only for firm matches. Size is stated for part of the rows, as once, few or many counts, or as a class when the clone is expanded.

J: TRBJ2-7
D: NA
size: NA
V: TRBV27
DNA: TGTGCCAGCAGTTTTAGGCAGCCCGGCGACTACGGGCAGTACTTC
CDR3: CASSFRQPGDYGQYF

J: TRBJ2-1
D: NA
size: NA
V: TRBV4-1
DNA: TGCGCCAGCAGCCACACGAATGAGCAGTTCTTC
CDR3: CASSHTNEQFF

J: TRBJ2-1
D: NA
size: few
V: TRBV20-1
DNA: TGCAGTGCTAGAGCCAACCTACAGGGCCGGGGGAATGAGCAGTTCTTC
CDR3: CSARANLQGRGNEQFF

J: TRBJ2-1
D: NA
size: NA
V: TRBV20-1
DNA: TGCAGTGCGCAGACCTTGGGGGATGAGCAGTTCTTC
CDR3: CSAQTLGDEQFF

J: TRBJ2-3
D: TRBD2
size: NA
V: TRBV15
DNA: TGTGCCACCAGCAGGAGACTAGCGGGTACAGGTACGCAGTATTTT
CDR3: CATSRRLAGTGTQYF

J: TRBJ2-3
D: NA
size: few
V: TRBV24-1
DNA: TGTGCCACCAGTGAGTGGGGAGATACGCAGTATTTT
CDR3: CATSEWGDTQYF

J: TRBJ1-1
D: NA
size: NA
V: TRBV27
DNA: TGTGCCAGCAGGGAAGGGGGGTCTGAAGCTTTCTTT
CDR3: CASREGGSEAFF

J: TRBJ2-5
D: NA
size: NA
V: TRBV6-2/TRBV6-3
DNA: TGCGCCAGCAACCGTGCGGGGAAAGAGACCCAGTACTTC
CDR3: CASNRAGKETQYF

J: TRBJ1-2
D: NA
size: few
V: TRBV9
DNA: TGTGCCAGCAGCCCCCTGACAGAAAACTATGGCTACACCTTC
CDR3: CASSPLTENYGYTF

J: TRBJ2-1
D: NA
size: NA
V: TRBV7-9
DNA: TGTGCCAGCACCCACGGACTAACCTCCTACAATGAGCAGTTCTTC
CDR3: CASTHGLTSYNEQFF

J: TRBJ2-5
D: TRBD2
size: few
V: TRBV20-1
DNA: TGCAGTGCCCTCGGAACTAGCGGGAACCAAGAGACCCAGTACTTC
CDR3: CSALGTSGNQETQYF

J: TRBJ2-5
D: NA
size: NA
V: TRBV20-1
DNA: TGCAGTGCTGGATCCCCACGGGGAGAAGAGACCCAGTACTTC
CDR3: CSAGSPRGEETQYF

J: TRBJ2-7
D: NA
size: many
V: TRBV10-3
DNA: TGTGCCATCAGTGGCCTGGACTCCGGGGATTACGAGCAGTACTTC
CDR3: CAISGLDSGDYEQYF

J: TRBJ1-1
D: NA
size: NA
V: TRBV29-1
DNA: TGCAGCGTTGAAGGACAGCTGACGAACACTGAAGCTTTCTTT
CDR3: CSVEGQLTNTEAFF

J: TRBJ2-3
D: NA
size: NA
V: TRBV11-3
DNA: TGTGCCAGCAGCTTTCGGGGGACCTCTAGCACAGATACGCAGTATTTT
CDR3: CASSFRGTSSTDTQYF

J: TRBJ2-1
D: NA
size: few
V: TRBV27
DNA: TGTGCCAGCAGTTTCCTGGTTGACAATGAGCAGTTCTTC
CDR3: CASSFLVDNEQFF

J: TRBJ1-2
D: TRBD1
size: NA
V: TRBV15
DNA: TGTGCCACCAGCGCGCTAACAGGGGACTACACCTTC
CDR3: CATSALTGDYTF

J: TRBJ2-5
D: NA
size: NA
V: TRBV5-1
DNA: TGCGCCAGCCGAGGCACGGGTTCAGAGCAAGAGACCCAGTACTTC
CDR3: CASRGTGSEQETQYF